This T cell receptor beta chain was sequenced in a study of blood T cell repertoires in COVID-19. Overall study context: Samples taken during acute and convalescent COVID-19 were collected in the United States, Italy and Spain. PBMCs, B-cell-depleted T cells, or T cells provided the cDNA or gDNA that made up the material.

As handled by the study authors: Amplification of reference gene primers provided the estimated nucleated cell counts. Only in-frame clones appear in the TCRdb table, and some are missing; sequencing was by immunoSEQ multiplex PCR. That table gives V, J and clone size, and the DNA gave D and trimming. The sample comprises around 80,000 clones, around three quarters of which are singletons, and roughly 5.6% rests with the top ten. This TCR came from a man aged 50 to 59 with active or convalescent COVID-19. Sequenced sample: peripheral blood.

The CDR3 DNA reads TGTGCCAGCAGCTTGGTGGGACAGCCGACCACCTCCTCTGGAAACACCATATATTTT. Its protein is CASSLVGQPTTSSGNTIYF. The rearrangement links TRBV5-4 to TRBJ1-3; TRBD1 agrees at 7 bases. The CDR3 consists of 19 residues. Trimming cost V 0 bases and J 0 bases; bases outside gene matches: 12. CDR1 and CDR2 (germline): SGHNT, YYREEE (reference sequence).